This T cell receptor (beta chain) was found in a study of blood T cells in healthy people across ages. Primers used in a second PCR of about 6 to 11 cycles were a sample-barcoded 5' primer and a J-beta primer mix. TCRdb re-called the 5' RACE reads through MiXCR, storing one row per CDR3 protein. The table includes about 670,000 distinct CDR3 sequences, 40% to 45% detected once. Trimming took off 3 bases at V and 3 bases at J, with 11 bases between the two ends. This CDR3 comprises 14 residues. Peripheral blood, about 9.3 milliliters per donor, was collected. This clonotype was seen more than once but under ten times.

Sequenced input: blood. The V gene is TRBV12-3 or TRBV12-4, the J gene TRBJ1-2; D is unresolved. The origin of this receptor is a man of 80 years or more in good health. CDR3 sequence reads: CASSFRDEYYGYTF. CDR3 in DNA: TGTGCCAGCAGTTTCCGCGACGAGTACTATGGCTACACCTTC.